This entry lists 10 T cell receptor beta chains sequenced from one sample in a study of siplizumab effects on memory and regulatory T cells. Clones were sequenced by immunoSEQ multiplex PCR, and TCRdb holds only the in-frame ones, with some missing. In the table there are 75,000 to 100,000 clones, over 90% of which are singletons. The sequenced material came from non-Treg CD4+ T cells sorted from blood. These receptors all stem from a human donor in good health.

This chain links TRBV7-3 with TRBJ2-3; unclear D gene. Germline loops: CDR1 SGHTA, CDR2 FQGTGA. Deletions cut 1 base from V and 7 bases from J, with 15 bases between. CDR3 length: 15 amino acids. CDR3 sequence (DNA): TGTGCCAGCAGCTTAAGGCCCCAATTAGGGAATACGCAGTATTTT. This sequence encodes CASSLRPQLGNTQYF.

The chain links TRBV7-9 to TRBJ1-5; tentatively, D is TRBD1 (6 bases). This CDR3 region has 15 residues. CDR1 SEHNR and CDR2 FQNEAQ come from the germline V gene (reference sequence). Trimming pared 1 base from V and 6 bases from J, leaving 13 bases between. CDR3 nucleotides: TGTGCCAGCAGCTTAGAAGGGGGGAGGGGTCAGCCCCAGCATTTT. Residues: CASSLEGGRGQPQHF.

The chain links TRBV27 to TRBJ2-1; TRBD1 agrees at 9 bases. The germline V gene encodes CDR1 MNHEY and CDR2 SMNVEV (reference sequence). The CDR3 consists of 13 residues. V was clipped by 7 bases and J by 8 bases; unmatched bases: 6. Written as DNA, the CDR3 is TGTGCCAGCACCAGGGACAGGGCCCATGAGCAGTTCTTC. This gives the protein CASTRDRAHEQFF.

This rearrangement joins TRBV10-2 to TRBJ2-7; D is possibly TRBD1 (5 bases). Trimming shortened V by 3 bases and J by 2 bases, and 8 bases separated the two germline ends. There are 13 residues in the CDR3. Germline V gives CDR1 WSHSY, CDR2 SAAADI. Here the CDR3 reads CASSDQGTYEQYF. The CDR3 region has the DNA TGCGCCAGCAGTGATCAGGGCACCTACGAGCAGTACTTC.

The chain employs TRBV7-9 and TRBJ2-7; 14 bases match TRBD2. V lost 5 bases, J lost 5 bases, and 8 bases stayed unmatched. The CDR3 consists of 16 residues. CDR1 is SEHNR, CDR2 FQNEAQ, per germline (reference sequence). The CDR3 DNA reads TGTGCCAGCAGCCCCGGGACTAGCGGGAGATTAGACGAGCAGTACTTC. This codes for CASSPGTSGRLDEQYF.

The chain is built from TRBV30 and TRBJ2-2; no clear D gene. CDR1 GTSNPN and CDR2 SVGIG come from the germline V gene (reference sequence). Trimming cost V 3 bases and J 2 bases, with 7 bases left between them. The CDR3 totals 13 residues. CDR3 loop: CAWRAYNTGELFF. CDR3 sequence (DNA): TGTGCCTGGAGGGCATATAACACCGGGGAGCTGTTTTTT. Looking up the rest from reference TRBV30 and TRBJ2-2 gives the full variable domain: SQTIHQWPATLVQPVGSPLSLECTVEGTSNPNLYWYRQAAGRGLQLLFYSVGIGQISSEVPQNLSASRPQDRQFILSSKKLLLSDSGFYLCAWRAYNTGELFFGEGSRLTVL.

This chain connects TRBV6-5 to TRBJ1-4; D is unresolved. Trimming removed 5 bases from V and 0 bases from J, with 7 bases in between. CDR1 MNHEY and CDR2 SVGAGI come from the germline V gene. The CDR3 sequence is 14 residues long. In DNA, the CDR3 is TGTGCCAGCAGTAGGGTGCCAACTAATGAAAAACTGTTTTTT. It yields the protein CASSRVPTNEKLFF.

The chain joins TRBV27 to TRBJ1-2; D unclear. Trimming took off 3 bases at V and 4 bases at J, with 9 bases between the two ends. CDR3 length equals 13 residues. The germline V gene has CDR1 MNHEY and CDR2 SMNVEV (reference sequence). The CDR3 DNA sequence: TGTGCCAGCAGTTTCTCTAGGGTCTATGGCTACACCTTC. It is translated as CASSFSRVYGYTF.

The chain couples TRBV29-1 to TRBJ1-1; D may be TRBD1 (5 bases). The CDR3 length is 14 residues. Trimming removed 7 bases at V and 0 bases at J, with 15 bases between. The germline V gene encodes CDR1 SQVTM and CDR2 ANQGSEA. CDR3 DNA: TGCAGCGCGATCGTGGGGCCGATGAACACTGAAGCTTTCTTT. This sequence encodes CSAIVGPMNTEAFF.

The chain combines TRBV6-1 with TRBJ1-5, with TRBD1 matching 8 bases. J lost 2 bases, V lost 4 bases, and 7 bases had no gene match. CDR3 length equals 16 residues. CDR1 is MNHNS and CDR2 is SASEGT in the germline V gene. CDR3 in DNA: TGTGCCAGCAGTGCCCTACAGACAGGGGGCAATCAGCCCCAGCATTTT. This encodes CASSALQTGGNQPQHF.